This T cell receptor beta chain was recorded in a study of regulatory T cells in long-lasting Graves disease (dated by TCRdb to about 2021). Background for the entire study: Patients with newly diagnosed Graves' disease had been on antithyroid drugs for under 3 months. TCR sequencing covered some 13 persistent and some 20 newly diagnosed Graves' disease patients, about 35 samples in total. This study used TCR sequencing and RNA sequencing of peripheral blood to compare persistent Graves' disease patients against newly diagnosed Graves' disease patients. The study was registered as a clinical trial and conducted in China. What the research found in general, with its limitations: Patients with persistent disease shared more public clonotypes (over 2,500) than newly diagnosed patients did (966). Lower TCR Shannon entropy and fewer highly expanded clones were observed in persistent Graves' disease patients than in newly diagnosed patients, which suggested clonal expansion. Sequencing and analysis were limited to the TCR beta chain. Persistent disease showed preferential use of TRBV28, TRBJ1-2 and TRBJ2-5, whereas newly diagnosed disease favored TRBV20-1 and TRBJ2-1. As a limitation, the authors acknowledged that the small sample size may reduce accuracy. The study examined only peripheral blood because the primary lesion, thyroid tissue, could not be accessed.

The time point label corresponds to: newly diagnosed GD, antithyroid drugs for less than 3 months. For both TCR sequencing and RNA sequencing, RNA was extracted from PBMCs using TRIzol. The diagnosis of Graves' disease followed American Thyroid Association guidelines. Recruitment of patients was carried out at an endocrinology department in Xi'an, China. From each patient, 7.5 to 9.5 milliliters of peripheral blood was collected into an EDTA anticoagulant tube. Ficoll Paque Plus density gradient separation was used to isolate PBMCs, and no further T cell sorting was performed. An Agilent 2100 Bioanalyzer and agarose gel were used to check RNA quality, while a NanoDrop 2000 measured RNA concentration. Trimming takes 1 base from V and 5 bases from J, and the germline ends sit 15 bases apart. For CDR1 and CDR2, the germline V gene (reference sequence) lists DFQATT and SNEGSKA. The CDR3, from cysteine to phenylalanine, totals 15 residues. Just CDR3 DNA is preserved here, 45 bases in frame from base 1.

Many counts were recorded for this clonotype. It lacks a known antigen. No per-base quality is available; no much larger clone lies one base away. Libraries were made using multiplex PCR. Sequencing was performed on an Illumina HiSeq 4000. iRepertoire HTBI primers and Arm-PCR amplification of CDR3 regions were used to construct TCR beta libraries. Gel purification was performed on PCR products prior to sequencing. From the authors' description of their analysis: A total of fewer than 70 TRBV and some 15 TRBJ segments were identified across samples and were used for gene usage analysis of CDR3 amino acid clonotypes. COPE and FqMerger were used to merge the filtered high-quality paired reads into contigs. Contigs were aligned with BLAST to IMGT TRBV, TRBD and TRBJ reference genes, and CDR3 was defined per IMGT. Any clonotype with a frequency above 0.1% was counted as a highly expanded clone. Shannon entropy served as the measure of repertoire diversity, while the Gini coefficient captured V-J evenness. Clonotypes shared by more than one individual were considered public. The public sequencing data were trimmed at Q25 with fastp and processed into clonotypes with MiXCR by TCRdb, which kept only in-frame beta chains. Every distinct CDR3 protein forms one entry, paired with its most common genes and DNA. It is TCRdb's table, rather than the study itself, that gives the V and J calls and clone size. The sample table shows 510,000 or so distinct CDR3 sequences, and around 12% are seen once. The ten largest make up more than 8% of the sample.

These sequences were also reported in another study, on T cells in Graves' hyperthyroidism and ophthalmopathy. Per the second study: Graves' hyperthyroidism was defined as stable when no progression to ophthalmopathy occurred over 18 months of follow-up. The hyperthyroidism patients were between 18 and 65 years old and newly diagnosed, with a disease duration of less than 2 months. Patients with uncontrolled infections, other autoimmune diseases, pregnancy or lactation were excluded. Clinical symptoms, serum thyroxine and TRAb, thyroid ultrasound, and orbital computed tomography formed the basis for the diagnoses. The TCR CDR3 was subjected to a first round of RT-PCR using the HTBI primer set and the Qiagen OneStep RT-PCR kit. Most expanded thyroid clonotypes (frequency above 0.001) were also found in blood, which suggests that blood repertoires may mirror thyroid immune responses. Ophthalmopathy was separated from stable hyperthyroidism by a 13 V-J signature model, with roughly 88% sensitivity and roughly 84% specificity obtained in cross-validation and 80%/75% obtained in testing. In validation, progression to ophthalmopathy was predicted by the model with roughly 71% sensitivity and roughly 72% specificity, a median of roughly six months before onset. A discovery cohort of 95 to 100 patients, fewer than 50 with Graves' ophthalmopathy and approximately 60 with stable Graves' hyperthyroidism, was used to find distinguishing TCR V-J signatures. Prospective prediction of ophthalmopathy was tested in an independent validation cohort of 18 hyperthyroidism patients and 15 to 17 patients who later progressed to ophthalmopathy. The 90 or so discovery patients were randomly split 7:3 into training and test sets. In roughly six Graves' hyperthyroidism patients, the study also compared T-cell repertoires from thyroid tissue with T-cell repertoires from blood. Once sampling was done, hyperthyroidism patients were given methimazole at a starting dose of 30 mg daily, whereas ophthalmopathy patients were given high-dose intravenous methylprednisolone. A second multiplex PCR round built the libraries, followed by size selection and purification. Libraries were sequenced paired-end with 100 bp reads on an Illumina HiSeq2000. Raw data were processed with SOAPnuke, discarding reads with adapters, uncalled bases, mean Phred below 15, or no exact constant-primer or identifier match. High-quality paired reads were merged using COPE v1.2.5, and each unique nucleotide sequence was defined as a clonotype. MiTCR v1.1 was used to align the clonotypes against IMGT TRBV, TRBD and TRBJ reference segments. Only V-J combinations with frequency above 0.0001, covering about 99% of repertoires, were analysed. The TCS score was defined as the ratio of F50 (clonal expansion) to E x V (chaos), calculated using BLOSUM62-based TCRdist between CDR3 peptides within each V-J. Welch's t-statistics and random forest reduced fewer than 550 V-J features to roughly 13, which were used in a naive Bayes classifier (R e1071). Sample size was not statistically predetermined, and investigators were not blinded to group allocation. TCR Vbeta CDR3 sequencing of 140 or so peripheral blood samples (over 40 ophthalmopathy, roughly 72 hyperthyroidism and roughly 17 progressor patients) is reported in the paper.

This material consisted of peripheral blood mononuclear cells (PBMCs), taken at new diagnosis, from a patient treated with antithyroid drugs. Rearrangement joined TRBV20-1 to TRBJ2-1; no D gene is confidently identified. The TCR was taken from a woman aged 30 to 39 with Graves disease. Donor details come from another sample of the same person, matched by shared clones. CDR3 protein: CSARVLLRNDNEQFF. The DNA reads TGCAGTGCTAGAGTACTTCTCCGGAACGACAATGAGCAGTTCTTC.